This T cell receptor beta chain is drawn from a study of blood T cell repertoires in COVID-19 (dated by TCRdb to the early 2020s). Concerning the study at large: Samples covering the acute and convalescent phases of COVID-19 were provided by collaborators in the United States, Italy and Spain. Deeply sampled blood TCRbeta repertoires from subjects exposed to, actively infected with, or recovered from COVID-19 were included in the dataset. The sample metadata nearly always contained a de-identified subject ID, COVID-19 status, age in years and sex. A freely available public database, intended as a resource for researchers studying the immune response to SARS-CoV-2, is where the repertoires were released. HLA class I and class II types, where available, came from metadata supplied by the sample provider rather than from assay-based typing. The samples were drawn from two sources: the first 160 participants of the ongoing ImmuneRACE study, and 950 to 1,500 subjects contributed by 6 global collaborators. The prospective study material was composed of cDNA or gDNA derived from T cells, B-cell-depleted T cells, or PBMCs.

One collaborating source in Seattle enrolled patients during active infection and followed them longitudinally through the course of disease. The collaborating institutions used their own protocols to collect whole blood in K2EDTA tubes. Collaborator samples were shipped for TCRbeta analysis as frozen whole blood, isolated PBMCs, or DNA extracted from either sample type. TCRbeta CDR3 regions were amplified from genomic DNA using the immunoSEQ Assay, a bias-controlled multiplex PCR. Under the source paper's analysis protocol: The number of nucleated cells in each sample was estimated by amplification of reference gene primers within the assay. To quantify the absolute abundance of each unique TCRbeta CDR3 rearrangement, sequence reads were collapsed and filtered. Productive Simpson clonality was computed per sample as the square root of Simpson's diversity index over productive rearrangements. What TCRdb holds here is the immuneACCESS table cut down to in-frame rearrangements. Part of the clones is not present; checked against another copy, under half of the missing clones reflect an unresolved V gene, and the others are unexplained. V and J calls and clone size are given by that table; D and trimming were obtained from the DNA. For this sample there are roughly 250,000 clones; 80% to 95% appear just once. The ten largest clones capture 2.5% to 3% of the sample.

Points the paper makes about the study in general: How much clinical and demographic metadata was included differed by source and by participant, and the metadata was provided uncurated.

CDR3 length: 12 amino acids, cysteine to phenylalanine. The entry retains the CDR3 DNA only, 36 bases that are in frame from base 1. V was cut back by 8 bases and J by 0 bases, leaving a gap of 5 bases between them. As encoded in the germline V gene, CDR1 is MGHRA while CDR2 is YSYEKL. Note on this clone: Its antigen is currently not known. No much larger clone is present one base from it, and per-base qualities are unavailable.

Here the chain combines TRBV4-1 and TRBJ1-3; a confident D gene designation cannot be given. The source of this sequence is a young adult with COVID-19, enrolled during active disease. The sample taken for sequencing was peripheral blood. The nucleotide sequence reads TGCGCCAGCGGAGACTCTGGAAACACCATATATTTT. Its translation is CASGDSGNTIYF.